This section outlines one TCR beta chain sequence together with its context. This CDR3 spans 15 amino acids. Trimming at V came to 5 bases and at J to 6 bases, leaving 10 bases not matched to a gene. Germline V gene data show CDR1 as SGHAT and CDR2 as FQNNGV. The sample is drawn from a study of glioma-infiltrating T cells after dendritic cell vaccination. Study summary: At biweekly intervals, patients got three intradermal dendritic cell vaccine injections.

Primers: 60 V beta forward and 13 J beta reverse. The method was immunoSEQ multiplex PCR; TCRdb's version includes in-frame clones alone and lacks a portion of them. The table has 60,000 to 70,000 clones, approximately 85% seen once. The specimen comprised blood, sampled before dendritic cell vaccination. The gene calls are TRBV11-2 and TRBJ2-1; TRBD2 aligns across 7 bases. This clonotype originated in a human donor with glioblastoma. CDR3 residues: CASSPLAGVGNEQFF. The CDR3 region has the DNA TGTGCCAGCAGCCCGTTGGCGGGGGTGGGCAATGAGCAGTTCTTC.